The following is a T cell receptor (beta chain) sequence with its context. The antigen remains unidentified. Trimming took 7 bases from V and 5 from J, leaving 8 bases between them. The CDR3 is made up of 11 amino acids. Germline loops: CDR1 LGHNA, CDR2 YNFKEQ. Prominent immunodeficiency with autoinflammation defined PRAID. Data came from immunoSEQ multiplex PCR; TCRdb stores just in-frame clones and leaves some out. Altogether 2,000 to 2,500 clones are present, approximately 87% being singletons, with the ten largest covering about 21%. These data originate in a study of stem cell transplantation in POMP-related autoinflammatory disease. Study-wide background: Impaired MHC class I-dependent CD8+ differentiation was hypothesized from defective thymoproteasomes. Before transplant: CD4+ naive skewing, low CD8+ proportions, reduced cytokine secretion.

Study-wide results and limits: In patients with PRAID, every analyzed T-cell subset tended to show lower diversity and higher clonality.

This clonotype originated in a human donor with POMP-related autoinflammation and immune dysregulation (PRAID). The chain links TRBV4-2 to TRBJ1-1, with D possibly being TRBD1 (6 bases). The sample in question was Tregs from PBMCs, obtained before stem cell transplantation. This chain's CDR3 is CASTQGTEAFF. CDR3 sequence (DNA): TGTGCCAGCACCCAGGGGACTGAAGCTTTCTTT.